The 5 T cell receptor beta chains presented below share a single source sample, sequenced in a study of blood T cells in healthy people across ages. A second roughly 6 to 12 cycle PCR used barcoded and J-beta primers. TCRdb analysed the 5' RACE reads with MiXCR anew, one entry per CDR3 protein. The sample has roughly 2 million distinct CDR3 sequences, about 50% seen once; the top ten hold about 2.1%. Sequencing input: blood. The receptor source for this set is a woman between 35 and 50 years old in good health.

V and J are TRBV4-3 and TRBJ2-1; perhaps TRBD1 as D (6 bases). CDR1 is LGHNA, CDR2 YSLEER, per germline. This CDR3 is 16 amino acids long. With 4 bases removed from V and 10 bases from J, the gap between germline ends came to 23 bases. CDR3: CASSPILTGSSYEQFF. The DNA for the CDR3 is TGCGCCAGCAGCCCCATACTAACAGGGAGCTCCTACGAGCAGTTCTTC.

This clonotype was seen a handful of times. J is TRBJ2-3 and V is TRBV7-2; TRBD2 matches at 9 bases. The CDR3 loop spans 16 amino acids. The ends lost 1 base at V and 4 bases at J; junction bases unmatched: 6. The germline gives CDR1 SGHTA, CDR2 FQGNSA. The CDR3 sequence: CASSLVGGGAPDTQYF. The CDR3 DNA follows: TGTGCCAGCAGCTTAGTAGGCGGGGGGGCCCCAGATACGCAGTATTTT.

V and J are TRBV12-3 or TRBV12-4 and TRBJ1-2; 7 bases are a match to TRBD1. The junction had 2 bases not matched to a gene; V was cut back by 6 bases and J by 4 bases. The CDR3 extends over 12 amino acids. The CDR3 region is CASRTGPYGYTF. In DNA, the CDR3 is TGTGCCAGCAGGACAGGGCCCTATGGCTACACCTTC.

This clonotype was found once. The V and J genes are TRBV20-1 and TRBJ2-1, with 12 bases lining up with TRBD2. The assigned J gene may be wrong: the sequence end matches TRBJ2-7 better. Germline CDR1 and CDR2: DFQATT and SNEGSKA (reference sequence). The CDR3 extends over 18 amino acids. The CDR3 region has the DNA TGCAGTGCTAGATCCCCTAGCGGGGGGGTTAGCTCCTACAATGAGCAGTACTTC. This codes for CSARSPSGGVSSYNEQYF.

The V call is TRBV28, the J call TRBJ2-3; 10 positions agree with TRBD1. The CDR3 is made up of 15 amino acids. Germline V gives CDR1 MDHEN, CDR2 SYDVKM. The junction had 12 bases not matched to a gene; V was cut back by 10 bases and J by 5 bases. The CDR3 loop is CATGAGTGERDTQYF. The CDR3 DNA reads as TGTGCCACAGGGGCCGGGACAGGGGAAAGAGATACGCAGTATTTT.